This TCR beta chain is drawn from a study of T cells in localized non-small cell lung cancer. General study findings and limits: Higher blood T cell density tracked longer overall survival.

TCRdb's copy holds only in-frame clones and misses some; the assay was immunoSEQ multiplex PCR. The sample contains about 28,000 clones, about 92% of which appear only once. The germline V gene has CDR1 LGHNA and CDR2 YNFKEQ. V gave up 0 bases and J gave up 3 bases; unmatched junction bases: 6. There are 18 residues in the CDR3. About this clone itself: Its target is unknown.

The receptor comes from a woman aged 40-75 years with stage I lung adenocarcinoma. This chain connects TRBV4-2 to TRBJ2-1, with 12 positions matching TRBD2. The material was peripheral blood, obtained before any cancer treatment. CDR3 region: CASSQDKRLAGDYNEQFF. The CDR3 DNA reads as TGTGCCAGCAGCCAAGACAAACGACTAGCGGGAGACTACAATGAGCAGTTCTTC.